Listed below are T cell receptor beta chains from one sample, sequenced in a study of Graves' ophthalmopathy and Graves' hyperthyroidism. One entry per CDR3 protein, called by TCRdb with MiXCR from the multiplex PCR reads. The sample contains 500,000 to 700,000 distinct CDR3 sequences, 39% of which appear only once. The sequenced sample consisted of peripheral blood or thyroid tissue (not recorded which). The receptor set was obtained from an adult man with Graves' hyperthyroidism. The CDR3 runs from the conserved cysteine through the conserved F or W. A D gene is named only where the DNA matches it firmly. The size of a clone is reported for some rows only, either as once, few or many, or as a class for expanded clones.

j_call,d_call,clone_size,v_call,cdr3_nt,cdr3_aa
TRBJ1-5,TRBD1,NA,TRBV27,TGTGCCAGCAGATCCGGACAGGGGGCCCAGCCCCAGCATTTT,CASRSGQGAQPQHF
TRBJ1-5,NA,NA,TRBV25-1,TGTGCCAGCATGGGGGCCAATCAGCCCCAGCATTTT,CASMGANQPQHF
TRBJ1-4,TRBD1,NA,TRBV29-1,TGCAGCGTTGAAACAAGCGGGACAGCAGGGGTCGCAACTAATGAAAAACTGTTTTTT,CSVETSGTAGVATNEKLFF
TRBJ2-5,TRBD1,many,TRBV15,TGTGCCACCAGCAGAAACCCGGGACAGGGCCAAGAGACCCAGTACTTC,CATSRNPGQGQETQYF
TRBJ2-7,TRBD2,many,TRBV2,TGTGCCAGCAGTGAAGCGCTTGGGGGGGGATTTCGCGAGCAGTACTTC,CASSEALGGGFREQYF
TRBJ1-2,NA,many,TRBV10-3,TGTGCCATCAACCCGGACCATACGGATGGCTACACCTTC,CAINPDHTDGYTF
TRBJ1-2,TRBD1,NA,TRBV25-1,TGTGCCAGCAGTGATCTAACAGGGGTTGGCTACACCTTC,CASSDLTGVGYTF
TRBJ1-5,NA,many,TRBV19,TGTGCCAGTAGTATCAACATTCAGCCCCAGCATTTT,CASSINIQPQHF
TRBJ1-4,NA,many,TRBV19,TGTGCCAGTAGCGCCCAAAGGACTGGTGAAAAACTGTTTTTT,CASSAQRTGEKLFF
TRBJ2-4,NA,NA,TRBV29-1,TGCAGCGTTGAAGCCATTGGACGGAAAAACATTCAGTACTTC,CSVEAIGRKNIQYF
TRBJ1-3,NA,NA,TRBV20-1,TGCAGTGCACGAGGGGACTTTAACTCTGGAAACACCATATATTTT,CSARGDFNSGNTIYF
TRBJ2-3,NA,NA,TRBV19,TGTGCCAGTAGCCAACCGGGCTCCAACACGGGAGATACGCAGTATTTT,CASSQPGSNTGDTQYF
TRBJ1-5,NA,many,TRBV2,TGTGCCAGCAACCCCGAAGGGGGCAATCAGCCCCAGCATTTT,CASNPEGGNQPQHF
TRBJ2-5,TRBD1,few,TRBV6-6,TGTGCCAGCAGTTACGACAGGGGCCGGGGGACCCAGTACTTC,CASSYDRGRGTQYF
TRBJ2-1,TRBD2,NA,TRBV7-9,TGTGCCAGCAGCTTCCGCGGGAGGTACAATGAGCAGTTCTTC,CASSFRGRYNEQFF
TRBJ1-2,TRBD1,NA,TRBV7-8,TGTGCCAGCAGCTTAGGGGGAGGAGAGGGGGCGCTTTCCCGTGGCTACACCTTC,CASSLGGGEGALSRGYTF
TRBJ2-5,NA,NA,TRBV7-3,TGTGCCAGCAGTTATGCCGGTGGGAGAGAGACCCAGTACTTC,CASSYAGGRETQYF
TRBJ1-5,NA,many,TRBV5-8,TGTGCCAGCAGCTTAAGACAGATGAGTAGCGTTAGCAATCAGCCCCAGCATTTT,CASSLRQMSSVSNQPQHF
TRBJ1-3,TRBD1,few,TRBV28,TGTGCCAGCAGTCGGACAGGGGACTCTGGAAACACCATATATTTT,CASSRTGDSGNTIYF
TRBJ2-7,TRBD1,few,TRBV12-3/TRBV12-4,TGTGCCAGCAGTTTAGCTGACAGGGTTCTCTACGAGCAGTACTTC,CASSLADRVLYEQYF
TRBJ1-2,TRBD1,many,TRBV12-3/TRBV12-4,TGTGCCAGCAGTCTCGGGACAGGTTTATATGGCTACACCTTC,CASSLGTGLYGYTF
TRBJ2-7,NA,many,TRBV6-6,TGTGCCAGCACCAGGGATTCGGGCGAGCAGTACTTC,CASTRDSGEQYF
TRBJ2-7,NA,NA,TRBV5-6,TGTGCCAGCAGCTTGCAGGGTTGGGTCTACGAGCAGTACTTC,CASSLQGWVYEQYF
TRBJ1-4,NA,NA,TRBV20-1,TGCAGTGCTAGAGGGGGGGATGAAAAACTGTTTTTT,CSARGGDEKLFF
TRBJ1-4,TRBD1,many,TRBV24-1,TGTGCCACCAGTGATCGGACAGGGGATGAAAAACTGTTTTTT,CATSDRTGDEKLFF
TRBJ2-2,NA,NA,TRBV7-8,TGTGCCAGCAGCCACCATGTGGCAGGGATAGGGACCGGGGAGCTGTTTTTT,CASSHHVAGIGTGELFF
TRBJ1-5,NA,NA,TRBV20-1,TGCAGTGCTAGACCGCTAGCGGGGGGGCCCCAGCATTTT,CSARPLAGGPQHF
TRBJ2-2,NA,NA,TRBV20-1,TGCAGTGCTAGTCGGCAGGGAAATACCGGGGAGCTGTTTTTT,CSASRQGNTGELFF
TRBJ1-4,TRBD1,NA,TRBV29-1,TGCAGCGTTGGATCGGACAGGGAAAAACTGTTTTTT,CSVGSDREKLFF
TRBJ2-7,TRBD1,many,TRBV12-3/TRBV12-4,TGTGCCAGCAGTTCGCAGGGGGCGTACGAGCAGTACTTC,CASSSQGAYEQYF
TRBJ1-2,NA,many,TRBV7-9,TGTGCCAGCAGCTTGTCAAGTCCAGGGCGCTACACCTTC,CASSLSSPGRYTF
TRBJ1-1,NA,few,TRBV7-9,TGTGCCAGCAGTTTTGGCGGGGCCGCTGAAGCTTTCTTT,CASSFGGAAEAFF
TRBJ2-2,TRBD2,once,TRBV24-1,TGTGCCACCAGTGATTCGCGGCTAGCGGGAGGGCGCAATGAGCTGTTTTTT,CATSDSRLAGGRNELFF
TRBJ1-2,NA,few,TRBV20-1,TGCAGTGCTAGAGATCTTGACCGGCGATCAACTGGCTACACCTTC,CSARDLDRRSTGYTF
TRBJ1-5,TRBD1,many,TRBV5-6,TGTGCCAGCAGCCTGGGGACAGGGGGCGGCGGACAGCCCCAGCATTTT,CASSLGTGGGGQPQHF
TRBJ2-7,NA,many,TRBV12-3/TRBV12-4,TGTGCCAGCAGCTGGGGAGGAACACTTCCCTACGAGCAGTACTTC,CASSWGGTLPYEQYF
TRBJ2-5,NA,few,TRBV5-1,TGCGCCAGCAGCTTGGCCAAGAGGGGGGCCTACCAAGAGACCCAGTACTTC,CASSLAKRGAYQETQYF
TRBJ2-7,TRBD2,NA,TRBV10-2,TGCGCCAGCACGACTAGCGGGAGGGCCTACGAGCAGTACTTC,CASTTSGRAYEQYF
TRBJ1-5,TRBD1,NA,TRBV10-3,TGTGCCATTGCGGGACAGGGTAACAATGAGCCCCAGCATTTT,CAIAGQGNNEPQHF
TRBJ2-1,NA,once,TRBV15,TGTGCCACCAGCAGAGATTATTCCCCCAATGGGCAGTTCTTC,CATSRDYSPNGQFF
TRBJ2-5,TRBD2,once,TRBV6-5,TGTGCCAGCAGCCCCGACAGGGGGCTAGGGACTAGCGGGGAGACCCAGTACTTC,CASSPDRGLGTSGETQYF
TRBJ1-2,TRBD1,NA,TRBV5-1,TGTGCCAGCAGCTTGGAACAGGGGCTCTATGGCTACACCTTC,CASSLEQGLYGYTF
TRBJ1-4,TRBD1,NA,TRBV2,TGTGCCAGCGCTTCCGGGACAGGTTTTAATGAAAAACTGTTTTTT,CASASGTGFNEKLFF